This T cell receptor beta chain was sequenced during a study of CD8+ T cells in alopecia areata. On the study more broadly: Each recipient was an approximately 7-10-week-old female C3H/HeJ mouse given skin from an approximately 6-13-month-old C3H/HeJ donor with spontaneous alopecia.

Overall study findings and caveats: Mice gave a clearer picture of TCR sharing than patients did, possibly for HLA-related reasons. Sequencing of scalp samples also captures resident alphabeta T cells of normal skin. Relative to normal scalp, lesional scalp, especially alopecia totalis/universalis, showed higher clonality.

Combined cutaneous lymph node cells underwent sorting by CD4, CD8alpha, NKG2D, NKG2ACE and additional markers. This clone was counted at least ten times. Its target is unknown. All gene names here are mouse names. Read coverage stops 4 residues before the CDR3 terminus; the germline J gene supplies the remainder. This CDR3 is 16 amino acids long. Germline-derived CDR1 and CDR2 are NNHNN and SYGAGS (reference sequence). The junction had 6 bases not matched to a gene; V was cut back by 5 bases and J by 2 bases. Following RNA extraction, reverse transcription yielded cDNA that acted as the sequencing template. Measured with immunoSEQ multiplex PCR; TCRdb has only the in-frame clones, and not every one. In total the sample includes about 1,700 clones, none of them seen once.

The sequencing sample was made of CD8+ T cells sorted from a lymph node. V is TRBV13-2 and J is TRBJ2-7; 14 bases fit TRBD2. This clonotype was sampled from a C3H/HeJ mouse with alopecia areata. MHC haplotype of the strain: H2-k. The covered CDR3 bases are TGTGCCAGCGGGGGGACTGGGGGGGCGCTTCCCTAT. Its protein is CASGGTGGALPY. The entire CDR3 protein is CASGGTGGALPYEQYF.